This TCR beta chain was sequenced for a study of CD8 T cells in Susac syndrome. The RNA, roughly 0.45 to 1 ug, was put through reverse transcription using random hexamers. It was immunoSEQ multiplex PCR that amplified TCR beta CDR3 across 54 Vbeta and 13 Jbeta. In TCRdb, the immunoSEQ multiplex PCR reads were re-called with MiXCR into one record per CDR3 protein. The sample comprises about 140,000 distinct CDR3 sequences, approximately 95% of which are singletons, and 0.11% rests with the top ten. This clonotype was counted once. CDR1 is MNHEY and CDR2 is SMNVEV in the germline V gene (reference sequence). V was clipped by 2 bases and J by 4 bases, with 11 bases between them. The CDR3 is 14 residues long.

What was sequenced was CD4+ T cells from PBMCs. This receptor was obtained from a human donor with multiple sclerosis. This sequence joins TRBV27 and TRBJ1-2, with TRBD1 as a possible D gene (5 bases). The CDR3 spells CASSLRSGLYGYTF. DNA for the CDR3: TGTGCCAGCAGTTTAAGGTCGGGGCTCTATGGCTACACCTTC.